This T cell receptor (beta chain) comes out of a study of T cell responses to AZD1222 COVID-19 vaccine. Whole-study context: Pooling was applied to second doses at about 4 or about 12 weeks. Findings of the study overall: Sampling captured repertoires only after the peak T cell response.

The CDR3 runs 13 residues. Germline values: CDR1 SGHAT, CDR2 FQDESV (reference sequence). V lost 1 base and J lost 6; bases outside the gene matches: 0. Details on this clone: The antigen remains undetermined.

TCRdb's table, derived via immunoSEQ multiplex PCR, lists solely in-frame clones and lacks some. The data contain 100,000 to 120,000 clones, 87% of them singletons. The V call is TRBV11-1, the J call TRBJ2-7, with 10 bases aligning to TRBD1. Sequencing used peripheral blood, obtained on day 0 of AZD1222 vaccination. The sequence came from an adult in good health. CDR3 bases: TGTGCCAGCAGCTTAGGGACAGGGGGCGAGCAGTACTTC. This encodes CASSLGTGGEQYF.